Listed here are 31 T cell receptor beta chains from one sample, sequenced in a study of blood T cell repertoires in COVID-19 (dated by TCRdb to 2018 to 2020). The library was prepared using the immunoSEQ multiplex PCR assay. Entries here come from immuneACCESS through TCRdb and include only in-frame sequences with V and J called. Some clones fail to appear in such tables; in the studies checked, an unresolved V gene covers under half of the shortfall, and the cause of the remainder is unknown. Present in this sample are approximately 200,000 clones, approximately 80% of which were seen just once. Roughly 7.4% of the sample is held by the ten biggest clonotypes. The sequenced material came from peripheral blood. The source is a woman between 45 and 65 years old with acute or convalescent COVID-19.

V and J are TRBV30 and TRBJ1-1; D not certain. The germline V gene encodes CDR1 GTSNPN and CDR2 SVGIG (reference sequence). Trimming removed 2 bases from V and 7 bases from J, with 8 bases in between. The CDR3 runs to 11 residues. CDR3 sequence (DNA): TGTGCCTGGAGTTACCTAAATGAAGCTTTCTTT. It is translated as CAWSYLNEAFF.

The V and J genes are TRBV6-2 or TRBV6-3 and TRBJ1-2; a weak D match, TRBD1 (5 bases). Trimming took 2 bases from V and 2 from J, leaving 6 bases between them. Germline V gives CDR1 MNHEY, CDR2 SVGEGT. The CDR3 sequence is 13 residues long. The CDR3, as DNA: TGTGCCAGCAGTTACCGACAGAACTATGGCTACACCTTC. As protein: CASSYRQNYGYTF.

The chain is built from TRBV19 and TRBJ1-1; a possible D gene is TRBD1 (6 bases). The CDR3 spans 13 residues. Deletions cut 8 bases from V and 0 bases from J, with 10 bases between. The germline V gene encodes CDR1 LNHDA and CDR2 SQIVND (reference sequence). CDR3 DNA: TGTGCCAGTCGGGGGGACATGAACACTGAAGCTTTCTTT. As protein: CASRGDMNTEAFF.

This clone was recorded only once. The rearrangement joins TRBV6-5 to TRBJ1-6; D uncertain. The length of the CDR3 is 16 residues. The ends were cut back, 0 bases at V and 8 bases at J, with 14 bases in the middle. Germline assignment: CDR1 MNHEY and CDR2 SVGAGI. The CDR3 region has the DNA TGTGCCAGCAGTTACTCCCTCGGGGTTTCGGATTCACCCCTCCACTTT. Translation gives CASSYSLGVSDSPLHF.

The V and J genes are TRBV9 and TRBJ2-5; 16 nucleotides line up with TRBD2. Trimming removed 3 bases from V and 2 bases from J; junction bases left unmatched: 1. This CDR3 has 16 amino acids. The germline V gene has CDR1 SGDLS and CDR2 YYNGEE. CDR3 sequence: CASSEGLAGGQETQYF. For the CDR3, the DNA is TGTGCCAGCAGCGAGGGACTAGCGGGGGGGCAAGAGACCCAGTACTTC. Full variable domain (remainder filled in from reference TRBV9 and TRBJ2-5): DSGVTQTPKHLITATGQRVTLRCSPRSGDLSVYWYQQSLDQGLQFLIQYYNGEERAKGNILERFSAQQFPDLHSELNLSSLELGDSALYFCASSEGLAGGQETQYFGPGTRLLVL.

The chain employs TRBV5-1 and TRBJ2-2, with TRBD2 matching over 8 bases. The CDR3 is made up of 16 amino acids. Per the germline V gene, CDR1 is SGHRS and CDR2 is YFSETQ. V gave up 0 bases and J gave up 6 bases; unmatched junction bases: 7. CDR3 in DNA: TGCGCCAGCAGCTTGGGTAATAGCGGGGCCCCCGGGGAGCTGTTTTTT. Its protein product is CASSLGNSGAPGELFF.

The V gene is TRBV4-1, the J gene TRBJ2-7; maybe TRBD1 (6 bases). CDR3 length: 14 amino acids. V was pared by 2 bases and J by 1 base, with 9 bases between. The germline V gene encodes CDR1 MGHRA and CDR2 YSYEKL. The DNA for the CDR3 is TGCGCCAGCAGCCAAATAGGGACATCCTACGAGCAGTACTTC. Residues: CASSQIGTSYEQYF.

The CDR3 nucleotides read TGTGCCAGCAGCCCTCGGGGGGGATTATCGAACACCGGGGAGCTGTTTTTT. This encodes CASSPRGGLSNTGELFF. The chain uses TRBV6-2 or TRBV6-3 and TRBJ2-2; 8 positions agree with TRBD2. The junction had 9 bases not matched to a gene; V was cut back by 6 bases and J by 0 bases. The CDR3 extends over 17 amino acids. Germline V lookup: CDR1 MNHEY, CDR2 SVGEGT.

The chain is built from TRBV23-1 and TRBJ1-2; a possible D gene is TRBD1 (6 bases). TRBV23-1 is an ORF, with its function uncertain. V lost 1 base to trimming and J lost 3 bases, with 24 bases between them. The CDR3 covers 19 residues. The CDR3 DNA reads TGCGCCAGCAGTCAATTTGTAGGTCAGGGGACCTTTGAGGACTATGGCTACACCTTC. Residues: CASSQFVGQGTFEDYGYTF.

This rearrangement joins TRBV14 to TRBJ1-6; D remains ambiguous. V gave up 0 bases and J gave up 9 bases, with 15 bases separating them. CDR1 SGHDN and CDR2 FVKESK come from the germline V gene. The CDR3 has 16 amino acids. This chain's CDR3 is CASSQESRGFSSPLHF. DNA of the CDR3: TGTGCCAGCAGCCAAGAGAGTCGAGGTTTTTCTTCACCCCTCCACTTT.

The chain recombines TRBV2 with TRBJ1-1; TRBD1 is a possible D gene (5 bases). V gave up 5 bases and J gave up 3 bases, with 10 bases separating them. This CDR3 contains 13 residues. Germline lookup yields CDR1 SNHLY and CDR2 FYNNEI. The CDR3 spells CASSTDSHTEAFF. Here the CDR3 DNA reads TGTGCCAGCAGTACTGACAGCCACACTGAAGCTTTCTTT.

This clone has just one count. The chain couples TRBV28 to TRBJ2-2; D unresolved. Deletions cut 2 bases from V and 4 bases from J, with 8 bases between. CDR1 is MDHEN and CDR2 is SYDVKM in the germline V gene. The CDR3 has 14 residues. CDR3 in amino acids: CASSLGIRTGELFF. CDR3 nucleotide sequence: TGTGCCAGCAGTTTAGGCATCCGCACCGGGGAGCTGTTTTTT.

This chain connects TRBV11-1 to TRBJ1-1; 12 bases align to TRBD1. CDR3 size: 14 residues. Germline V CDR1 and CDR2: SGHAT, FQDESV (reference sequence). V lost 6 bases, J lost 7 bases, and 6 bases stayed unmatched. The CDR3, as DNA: TGTGCCAGCAGAGACGGGACAGGGGGCAATGAAGCTTTCTTT. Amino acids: CASRDGTGGNEAFF.

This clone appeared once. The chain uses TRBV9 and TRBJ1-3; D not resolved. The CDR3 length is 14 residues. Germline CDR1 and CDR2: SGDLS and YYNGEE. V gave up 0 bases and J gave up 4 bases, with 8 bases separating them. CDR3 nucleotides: TGTGCCAGCAGCGTAGATGGGGAGGGAAACACCATATATTTT. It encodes CASSVDGEGNTIYF.

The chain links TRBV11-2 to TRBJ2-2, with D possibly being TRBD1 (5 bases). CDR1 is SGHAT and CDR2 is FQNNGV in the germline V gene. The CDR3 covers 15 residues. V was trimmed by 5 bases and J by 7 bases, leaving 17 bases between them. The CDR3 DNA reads TGTGCCAGCAGCCCCCCGGACAAACTGGGCGGGGAGCTGTTTTTT. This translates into CASSPPDKLGGELFF.

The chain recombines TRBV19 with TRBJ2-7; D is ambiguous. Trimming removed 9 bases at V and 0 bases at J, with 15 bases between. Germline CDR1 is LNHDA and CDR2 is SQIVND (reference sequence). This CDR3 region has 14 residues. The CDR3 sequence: CASPIDSSSYEQYF. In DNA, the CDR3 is TGTGCCAGCCCCATCGATTCTAGCTCCTACGAGCAGTACTTC. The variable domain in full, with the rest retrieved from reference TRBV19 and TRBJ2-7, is DGGITQSPKYLFRKEGQNVTLSCEQNLNHDAMYWYRQDPGQGLRLIYYSQIVNDFQKGDIAEGYSVSREKKESFPLTVTSAQKNPTAFYLCASPIDSSSYEQYFGPGTRLTVT.

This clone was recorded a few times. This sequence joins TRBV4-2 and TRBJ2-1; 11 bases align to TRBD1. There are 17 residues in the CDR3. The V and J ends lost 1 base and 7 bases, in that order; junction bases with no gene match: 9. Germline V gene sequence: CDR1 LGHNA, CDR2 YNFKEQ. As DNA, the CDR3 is TGTGCCAGCAGCCAAGGGACGGGGGACAGGGGGAGGAATGAGCAGTTCTTC. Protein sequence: CASSQGTGDRGRNEQFF.

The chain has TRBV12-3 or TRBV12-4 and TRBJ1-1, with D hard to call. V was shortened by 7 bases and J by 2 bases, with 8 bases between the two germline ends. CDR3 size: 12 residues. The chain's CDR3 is CASNGLNTEAFF. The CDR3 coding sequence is TGTGCCAGCAATGGGCTTAACACTGAAGCTTTCTTT.

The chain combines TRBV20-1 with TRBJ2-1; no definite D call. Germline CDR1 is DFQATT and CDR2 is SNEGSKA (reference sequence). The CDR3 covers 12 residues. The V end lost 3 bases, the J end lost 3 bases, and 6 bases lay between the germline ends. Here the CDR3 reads CSASERYNEQFF. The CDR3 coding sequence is TGCAGTGCTAGTGAGCGCTACAATGAGCAGTTCTTC.

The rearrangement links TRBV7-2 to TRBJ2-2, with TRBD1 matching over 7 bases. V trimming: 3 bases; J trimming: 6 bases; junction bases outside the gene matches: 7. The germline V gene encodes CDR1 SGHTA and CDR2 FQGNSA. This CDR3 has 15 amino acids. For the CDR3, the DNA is TGTGCCAGCAGCTTCCGCTCCAGGGGGTCCGGGGAGCTGTTTTTT. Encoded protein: CASSFRSRGSGELFF.

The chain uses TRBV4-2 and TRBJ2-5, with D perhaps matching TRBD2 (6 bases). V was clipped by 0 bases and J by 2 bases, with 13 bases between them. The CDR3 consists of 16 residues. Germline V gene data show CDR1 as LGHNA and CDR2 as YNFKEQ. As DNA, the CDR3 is TGTGCCAGCAGCCAAGATATTGGGCGGGGACAAGAGACCCAGTACTTC. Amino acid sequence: CASSQDIGRGQETQYF.

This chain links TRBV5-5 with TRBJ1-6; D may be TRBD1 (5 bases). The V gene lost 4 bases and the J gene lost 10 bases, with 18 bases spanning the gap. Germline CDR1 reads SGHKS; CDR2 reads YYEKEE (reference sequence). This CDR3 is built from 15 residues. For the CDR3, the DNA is TGTGCCAGCAGCCCCCGGAGGGGCATCCTATCACCCCTCCACTTT. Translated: CASSPRRGILSPLHF.

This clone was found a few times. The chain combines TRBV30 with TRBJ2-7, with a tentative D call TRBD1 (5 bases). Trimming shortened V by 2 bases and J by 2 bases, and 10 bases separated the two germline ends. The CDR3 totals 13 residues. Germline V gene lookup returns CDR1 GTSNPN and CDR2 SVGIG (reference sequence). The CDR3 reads CAWSSGHTYEQYF. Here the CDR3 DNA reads TGTGCCTGGAGTTCCGGACACACCTACGAGCAGTACTTC.

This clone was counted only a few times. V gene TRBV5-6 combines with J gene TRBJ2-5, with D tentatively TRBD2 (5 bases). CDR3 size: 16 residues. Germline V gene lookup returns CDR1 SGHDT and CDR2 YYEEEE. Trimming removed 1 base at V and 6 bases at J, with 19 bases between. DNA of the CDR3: TGTGCCAGCAGCTTGTTGGCTAGCACAAGCCTCCAGACCCAGTACTTC. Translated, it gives CASSLLASTSLQTQYF.

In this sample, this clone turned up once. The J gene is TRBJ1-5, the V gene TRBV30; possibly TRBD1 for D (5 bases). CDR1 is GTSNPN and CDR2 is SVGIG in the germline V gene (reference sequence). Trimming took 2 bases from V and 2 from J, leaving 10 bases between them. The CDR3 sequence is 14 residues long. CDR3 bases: TGTGCCTGGAGTATGGGGGGAGGCAATCAGCCCCAGCATTTT. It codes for CAWSMGGGNQPQHF.

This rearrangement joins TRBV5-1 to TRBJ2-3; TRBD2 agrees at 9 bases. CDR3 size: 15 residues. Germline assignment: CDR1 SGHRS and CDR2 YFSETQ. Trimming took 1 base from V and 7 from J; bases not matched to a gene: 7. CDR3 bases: TGCGCCAGCAGCTTGCTGGCGGGGGGGCAAAATACGCAGTATTTT. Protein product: CASSLLAGGQNTQYF.

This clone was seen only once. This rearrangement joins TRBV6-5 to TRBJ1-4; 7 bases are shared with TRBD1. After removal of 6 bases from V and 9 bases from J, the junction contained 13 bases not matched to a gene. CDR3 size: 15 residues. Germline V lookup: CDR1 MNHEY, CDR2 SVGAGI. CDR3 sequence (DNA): TGTGCCAGCAGCCCGACGACAGGGCAGTCCCAAAAACTGTTTTTT. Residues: CASSPTTGQSQKLFF.

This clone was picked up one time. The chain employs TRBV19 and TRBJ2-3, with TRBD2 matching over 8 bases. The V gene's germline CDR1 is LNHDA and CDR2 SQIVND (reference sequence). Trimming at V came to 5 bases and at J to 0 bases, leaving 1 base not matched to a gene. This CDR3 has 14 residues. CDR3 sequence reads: CASSASGSTDTQYF. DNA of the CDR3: TGTGCCAGTAGTGCTAGCGGGAGCACAGATACGCAGTATTTT. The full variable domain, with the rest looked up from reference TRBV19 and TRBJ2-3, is DGGITQSPKYLFRKEGQNVTLSCEQNLNHDAMYWYRQDPGQGLRLIYYSQIVNDFQKGDIAEGYSVSREKKESFPLTVTSAQKNPTAFYLCASSASGSTDTQYFGPGTRLTVL.

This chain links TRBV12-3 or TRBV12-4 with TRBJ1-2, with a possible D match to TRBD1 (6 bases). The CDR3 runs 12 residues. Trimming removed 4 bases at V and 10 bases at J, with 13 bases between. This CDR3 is CASSWEGHIYTF. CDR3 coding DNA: TGTGCCAGCAGTTGGGAGGGACACATCTACACCTTC.

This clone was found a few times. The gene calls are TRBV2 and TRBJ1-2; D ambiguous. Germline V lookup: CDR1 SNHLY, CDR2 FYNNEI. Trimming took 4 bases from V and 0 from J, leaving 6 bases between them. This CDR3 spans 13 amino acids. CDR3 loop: CASSVTANYGYTF. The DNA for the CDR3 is TGTGCCAGCAGTGTTACAGCTAACTATGGCTACACCTTC.

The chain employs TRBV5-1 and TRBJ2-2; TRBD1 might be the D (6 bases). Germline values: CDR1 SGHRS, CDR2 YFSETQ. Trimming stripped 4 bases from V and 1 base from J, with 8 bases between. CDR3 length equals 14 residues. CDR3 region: CASSPTGNTGELFF. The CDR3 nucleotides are TGCGCCAGCAGCCCGACAGGGAACACCGGGGAGCTGTTTTTT.